The 14 T cell receptor beta chains below come from one sample, sequenced in a study of radiation and T cells in renal cell carcinoma. Libraries were prepared by immunoSEQ multiplex PCR; TCRdb keeps only in-frame clonotypes and omits some of them. The data hold some 20,000 clones, with over 50% observed a single time. Treatment denoted: treatment-naive control, cytoreductive nephrectomy. The sample here was tumor tissue, taken from a patient whose treatment was nephrectomy without radiotherapy. These receptor sequences come from a man aged 45 to 65 with renal cell carcinoma.

The V call is TRBV2, the J call TRBJ1-2; D call uncertain. V was shortened by 6 bases and J by 1 base, with 18 bases between the two germline ends. The CDR3 length is 16 residues. Germline V gene lookup returns CDR1 SNHLY and CDR2 FYNNEI. The chain's CDR3 is CASSERRVTLNYGYTF. In DNA, the CDR3 is TGTGCCAGCAGCGAGAGAAGGGTCACCCTTAACTATGGCTACACCTTC.

The V gene is TRBV7-2, the J gene TRBJ1-5; no clear D gene. V lost 2 bases and J lost 0, with 8 bases in between. The CDR3 runs to 15 residues. Germline V gene lookup returns CDR1 SGHTA and CDR2 FQGNSA. The CDR3 loop reads CASSLNHLSNQPQHF. The CDR3, as DNA: TGTGCCAGCAGCTTAAACCATCTTAGCAATCAGCCCCAGCATTTT.

V and J are TRBV5-6 and TRBJ2-2; 9 bases match TRBD2. J lost 2 bases, V lost 5 bases, and 4 bases had no gene match. There are 15 residues in the CDR3. The germline CDR1 and CDR2 sequences are SGHDT and YYEEEE. CDR3 DNA sequence: TGTGCCAGCAGTTTAGCGGGGGTCAACACCGGGGAGCTGTTTTTT. It specifies CASSLAGVNTGELFF.

The V call is TRBV19, the J call TRBJ2-3; 10 positions match TRBD2. Losses at the gene ends were 8 bases for V and 6 bases for J; bases not matched to a gene: 5. The CDR3 sequence is 13 residues long. Germline CDR1 LNHDA, CDR2 SQIVND (reference sequence). The CDR3 loop is CASSQRGGDTQYF. The CDR3 DNA reads as TGTGCCAGTTCTCAGCGGGGGGGTGATACGCAGTATTTT.

The chain carries TRBV6-9 and TRBJ2-7, with D perhaps matching TRBD2 (7 bases). Trimming took 3 bases from V and 3 from J, leaving 12 bases between them. Germline CDR1 reads MNHGY; CDR2 reads SVAAGI. This CDR3 is 14 amino acids long. CDR3 amino acids: CASSYGGPGYEQYF. CDR3 nucleotide sequence: TGTGCCAGCAGTTACGGGGGGCCGGGCTACGAGCAGTACTTC.

This sequence joins TRBV6-6 and TRBJ2-2; 7 bases line up with TRBD2. The CDR3 runs 14 residues. Germline V CDR1 and CDR2: MNHNY, SVGAGI (reference sequence). V lost 11 bases to trimming and J lost 5 bases; unmatched junction nucleotides: 11. In DNA form, the CDR3 reads TGTGCCCTCCGCGGCGGGGAGGGGACCGGGGAGCTGTTTTTT. Amino acid sequence: CALRGGEGTGELFF.

This clone was counted between two and nine times. The chain has TRBV30 and TRBJ1-5; a weak D match, TRBD1 (6 bases). CDR3 length: 12 amino acids. The germline CDR1 and CDR2 sequences are GTSNPN and SVGIG (reference sequence). Trimming shortened V by 0 bases and J by 13 bases, and 13 bases separated the two germline ends. The CDR3 coding sequence is TGTGCCTGGAGTGTTAGCCGGGACACTCAGCATTTT. Translation: CAWSVSRDTQHF.

The sample holds a few counts of this clone. The V gene is TRBV6-5, the J gene TRBJ1-5; D is unresolved. Trimming removed 5 bases from V and 7 bases from J, with 18 bases in between. The CDR3 length is 15 residues. The germline V gene has CDR1 MNHEY and CDR2 SVGAGI. DNA of the CDR3: TGTGCCAGCAGTCTCGGACCACTGGTTGGGCAGCCCCAGCATTTT. Its protein is CASSLGPLVGQPQHF.

In its sample, this clone was seen a few times. The chain recombines TRBV7-9 with TRBJ1-5; TRBD1 agrees at 10 bases. Germline loops: CDR1 SEHNR, CDR2 FQNEAQ (reference sequence). J lost 4 bases, V lost 5 bases, and 2 bases had no gene match. This CDR3 has 14 amino acids. The CDR3 sequence is CASSLDRGNQPQHF. The CDR3 DNA follows: TGTGCCAGCAGCCTGGACAGGGGGAATCAGCCCCAGCATTTT.

This clone ranks as large (0.1 to 1%). The rearrangement joins TRBV5-5 to TRBJ2-7; no firm D call. The CDR3 sequence is 13 residues long. V lost 4 bases and J 5 bases, leaving 13 bases between the germline ends. The germline V gene has CDR1 SGHKS and CDR2 YYEKEE (reference sequence). For the CDR3, the DNA is TGTGCCAGCAGCCTGATACCTAGAGACGAGCAGTACTTC. This encodes CASSLIPRDEQYF.

The sample holds a few counts of this clone. The chain employs TRBV9 and TRBJ1-5; 7 nucleotides align to TRBD1. Germline V gene lookup returns CDR1 SGDLS and CDR2 YYNGEE. After removal of 0 bases from V and 3 bases from J, the junction contained 3 bases not matched to a gene. The CDR3 runs 15 residues. The CDR3 loop reads CASSVGGQLNQPQHF. As DNA, the CDR3 is TGTGCCAGCAGCGTAGGGGGACAGCTCAATCAGCCCCAGCATTTT.

The CDR3 spells CASSPMGWGAGNTIYF. In nucleotides, the CDR3 is TGTGCCAGCAGCCCGATGGGATGGGGGGCTGGAAACACCATATATTTT. The rearrangement links TRBV7-8 to TRBJ1-3; TRBD1 might be the D (5 bases). V was trimmed by 5 bases and J by 2 bases, leaving 16 bases between them. The length of the CDR3 is 16 residues. Germline V gene data show CDR1 as SGHVS and CDR2 as FQNEAQ.

This chain links TRBV7-8 with TRBJ1-3; D not certain. CDR1 and CDR2 from the germline V gene are SGHVS and FQNEAQ. V was clipped by 4 bases and J by 5 bases, with 12 bases between them. This CDR3 is 14 amino acids long. In DNA, the CDR3 is TGTGCCAGCAGCTCAGTATCGAGTAGAAACACCATATATTTT. This gives the protein CASSSVSSRNTIYF. Filled out from reference TRBV7-8 and TRBJ1-3, the complete variable domain reads GAGVSQSPRYKVAKRGQDVALRCDPISGHVSLFWYQQALGQGPEFLTYFQNEAQLDKSGLPSDRFFAERPEGSVSTLKIQRTQQEDSAVYLCASSSVSSRNTIYFGEGSWLTVV.

This chain connects TRBV25-1 to TRBJ2-1, with TRBD2 identical over 10 bases. The V gene's germline CDR1 is MGHDK and CDR2 SYGVNS. J was trimmed by 7 bases and V by 3 bases; bases with no gene match: 12. This CDR3 has 17 amino acids. The DNA of the CDR3 is TGTGCCAGCAGTGAGGGTCTAGCGGGAGTAGGTGCTAATGAGCAGTTCTTC. Its translation is CASSEGLAGVGANEQFF.